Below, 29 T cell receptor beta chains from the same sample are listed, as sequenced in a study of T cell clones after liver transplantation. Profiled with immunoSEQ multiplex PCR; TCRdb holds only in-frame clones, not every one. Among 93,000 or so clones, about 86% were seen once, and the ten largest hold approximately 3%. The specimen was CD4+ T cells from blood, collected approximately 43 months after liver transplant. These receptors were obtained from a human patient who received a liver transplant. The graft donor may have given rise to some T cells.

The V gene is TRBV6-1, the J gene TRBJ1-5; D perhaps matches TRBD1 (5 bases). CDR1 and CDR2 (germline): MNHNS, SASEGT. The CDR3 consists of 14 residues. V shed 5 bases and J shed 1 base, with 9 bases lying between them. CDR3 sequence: CASSRDGSNQPQHF. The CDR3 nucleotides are TGTGCCAGCAGTAGGGACGGCAGCAATCAGCCCCAGCATTTT.

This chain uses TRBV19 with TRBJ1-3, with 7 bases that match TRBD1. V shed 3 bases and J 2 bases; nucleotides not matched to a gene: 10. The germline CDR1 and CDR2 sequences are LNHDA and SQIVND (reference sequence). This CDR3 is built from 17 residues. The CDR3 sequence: CASSIPGQGVPGNTIYF. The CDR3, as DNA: TGTGCCAGTAGTATCCCCGGGCAGGGGGTACCTGGAAACACCATATATTTT.

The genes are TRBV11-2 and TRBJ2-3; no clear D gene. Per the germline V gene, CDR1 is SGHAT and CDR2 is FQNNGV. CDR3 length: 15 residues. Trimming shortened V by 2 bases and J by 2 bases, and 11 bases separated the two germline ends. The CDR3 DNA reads TGTGCCAGCAGCTTATTGATCCCAAACACAGATACGCAGTATTTT. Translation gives CASSLLIPNTDTQYF.

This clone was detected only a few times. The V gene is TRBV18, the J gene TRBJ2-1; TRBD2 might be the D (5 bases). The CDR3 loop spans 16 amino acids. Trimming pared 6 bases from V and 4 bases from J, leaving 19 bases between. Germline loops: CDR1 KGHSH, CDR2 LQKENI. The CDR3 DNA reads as TGTGCCAGCTCGCTAGCCGAAGGGCTAGTTTACAATGAGCAGTTCTTC. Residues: CASSLAEGLVYNEQFF.

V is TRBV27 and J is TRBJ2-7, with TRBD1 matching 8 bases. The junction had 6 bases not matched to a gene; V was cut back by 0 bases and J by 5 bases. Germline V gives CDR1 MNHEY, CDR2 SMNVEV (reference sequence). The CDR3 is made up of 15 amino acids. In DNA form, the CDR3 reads TGTGCCAGCAGTTTATCTGGCAGGGGGCCTAACGAGCAGTACTTC. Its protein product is CASSLSGRGPNEQYF.

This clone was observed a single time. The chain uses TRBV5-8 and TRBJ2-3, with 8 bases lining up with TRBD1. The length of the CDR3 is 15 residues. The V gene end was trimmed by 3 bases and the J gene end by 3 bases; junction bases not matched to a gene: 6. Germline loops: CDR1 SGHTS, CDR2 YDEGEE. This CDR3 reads CASSSRTGKTDTQYF. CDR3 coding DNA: TGTGCCAGCAGCTCCAGGACAGGGAAGACAGATACGCAGTATTTT.

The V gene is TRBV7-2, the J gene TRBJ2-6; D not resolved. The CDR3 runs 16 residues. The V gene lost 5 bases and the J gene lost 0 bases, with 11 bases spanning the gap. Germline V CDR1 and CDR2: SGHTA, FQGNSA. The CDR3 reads CASSPPSPSGANVLTF. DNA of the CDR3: TGTGCCAGCAGCCCCCCCTCGCCCTCTGGGGCCAACGTCCTGACTTTC.

The CDR3: CASSAVQGSSYGYTF. The CDR3 nucleotides are TGTGCCAGCAGTGCCGTCCAGGGAAGTAGCTATGGCTACACCTTC. The chain couples TRBV6-4 to TRBJ1-2; a possible D gene is TRBD1 (5 bases). V lost 4 bases and J 4 bases, leaving 16 bases between the germline ends. The CDR3 runs 15 residues. Germline V CDR1 and CDR2: MRHNA, SNTAGT.

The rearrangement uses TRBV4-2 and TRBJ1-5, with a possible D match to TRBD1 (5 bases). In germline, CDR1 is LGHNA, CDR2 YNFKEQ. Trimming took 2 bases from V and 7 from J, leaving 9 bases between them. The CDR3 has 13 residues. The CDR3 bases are TGTGCCAGCAGCCAATCCAGGGACCAGCCCCAGCATTTT. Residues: CASSQSRDQPQHF.

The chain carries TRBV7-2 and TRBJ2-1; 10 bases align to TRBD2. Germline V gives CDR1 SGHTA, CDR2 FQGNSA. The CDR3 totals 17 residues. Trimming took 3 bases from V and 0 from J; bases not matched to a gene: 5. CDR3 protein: CASSFQTSGRSYNEQFF. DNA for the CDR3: TGTGCCAGCAGCTTCCAGACTAGCGGGCGCTCCTACAATGAGCAGTTCTTC.

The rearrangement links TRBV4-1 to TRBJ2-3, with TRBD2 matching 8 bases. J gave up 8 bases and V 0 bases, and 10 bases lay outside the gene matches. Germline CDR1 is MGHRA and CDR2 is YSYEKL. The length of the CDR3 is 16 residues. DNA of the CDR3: TGCGCCAGCAGCCAAGACGGGGCGGGACTAGTTTCTACGCAGTATTTT. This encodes CASSQDGAGLVSTQYF.

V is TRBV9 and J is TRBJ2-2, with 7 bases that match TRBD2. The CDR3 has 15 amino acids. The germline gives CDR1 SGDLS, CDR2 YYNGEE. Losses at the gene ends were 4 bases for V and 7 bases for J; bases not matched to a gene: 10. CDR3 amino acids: CASSKTLAGVGELFF. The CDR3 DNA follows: TGTGCCAGCAGCAAGACCCTTGCGGGGGTCGGGGAGCTGTTTTTT.

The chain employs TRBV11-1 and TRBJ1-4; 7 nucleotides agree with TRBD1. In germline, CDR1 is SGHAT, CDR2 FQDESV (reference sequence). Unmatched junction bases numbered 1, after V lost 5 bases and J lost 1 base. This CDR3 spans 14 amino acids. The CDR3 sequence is CASSRDRTNEKLFF. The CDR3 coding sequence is TGTGCCAGCAGCCGGGACAGAACTAATGAAAAACTGTTTTTT.

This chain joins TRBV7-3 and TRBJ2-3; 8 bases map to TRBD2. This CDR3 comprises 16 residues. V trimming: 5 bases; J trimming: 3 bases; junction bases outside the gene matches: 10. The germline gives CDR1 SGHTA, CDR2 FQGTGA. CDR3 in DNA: TGTGCCAGCAGCGCCGAGCTCCGGGGGGGAACAGATACGCAGTATTTT. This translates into CASSAELRGGTDTQYF.

The CDR3 region has the DNA TGTGCCAGCAAAAAAGGGGTAGATGAAAAACTGTTTTTT. Translated, it gives CASKKGVDEKLFF. V gene TRBV28 combines with J gene TRBJ1-4, with D possibly TRBD1 on 5 matching bases. Trimming pared 7 bases from V and 6 bases from J, leaving 12 bases between. CDR1 and CDR2 (germline): MDHEN, SYDVKM. The CDR3 spans 13 residues.

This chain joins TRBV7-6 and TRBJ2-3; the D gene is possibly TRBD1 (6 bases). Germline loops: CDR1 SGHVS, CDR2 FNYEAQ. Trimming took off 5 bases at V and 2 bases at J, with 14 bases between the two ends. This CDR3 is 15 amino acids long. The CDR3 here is CASSIRDTSTDTQYF. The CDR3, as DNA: TGTGCCAGCAGCATCCGGGACACCTCCACAGATACGCAGTATTTT.

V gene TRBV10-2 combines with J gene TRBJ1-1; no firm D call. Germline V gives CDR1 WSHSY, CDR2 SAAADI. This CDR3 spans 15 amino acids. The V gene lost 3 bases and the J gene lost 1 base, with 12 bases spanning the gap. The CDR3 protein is CASSDSGRSNTEAFF. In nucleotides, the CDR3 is TGCGCCAGCAGTGATTCCGGGCGATCGAACACTGAAGCTTTCTTT.

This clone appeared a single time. The CDR3 DNA reads TGTGCCAGCAGACTTGACAGGGGAACTAATGAAAAACTGTTTTTT. Protein product: CASRLDRGTNEKLFF. The chain has TRBV6-5 and TRBJ1-4; 8 bases map to TRBD1. The trim removed 6 bases at V and 1 base at J, leaving 4 bases unmatched. The CDR3 loop spans 15 amino acids. Germline V gene sequence: CDR1 MNHEY, CDR2 SVGAGI.

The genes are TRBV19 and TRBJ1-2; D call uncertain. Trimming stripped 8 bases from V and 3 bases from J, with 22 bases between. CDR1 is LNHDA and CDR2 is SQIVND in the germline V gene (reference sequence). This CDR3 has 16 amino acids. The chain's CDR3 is CASSPRVINGDYGYTF. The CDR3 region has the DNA TGTGCCAGTTCGCCGCGCGTCATTAACGGGGACTATGGCTACACCTTC.

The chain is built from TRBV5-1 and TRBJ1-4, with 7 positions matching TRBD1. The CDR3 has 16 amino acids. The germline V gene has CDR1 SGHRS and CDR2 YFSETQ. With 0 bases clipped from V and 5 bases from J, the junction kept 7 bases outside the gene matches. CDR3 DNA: TGCGCCAGCAGCTTGGGACTAGGGGGCGGGAATGAAAAACTGTTTTTT. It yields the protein CASSLGLGGGNEKLFF.

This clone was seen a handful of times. The CDR3 DNA reads as TGTGCCAGCGGAAGTTCCCATCAGCCCCAGCATTTT. The encoded protein is CASGSSHQPQHF. The chain couples TRBV28 to TRBJ1-5, with D unresolved. The CDR3 sequence is 12 residues long. V lost 8 bases to trimming and J lost 5 bases, with 10 bases between them. The V gene's germline CDR1 is MDHEN and CDR2 SYDVKM.

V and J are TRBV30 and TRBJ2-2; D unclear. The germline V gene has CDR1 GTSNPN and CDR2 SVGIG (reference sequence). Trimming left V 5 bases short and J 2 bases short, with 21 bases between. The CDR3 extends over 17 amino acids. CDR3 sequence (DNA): TGTGCCTGGGGTAGGGATCGGTCTGTGAGTAACACCGGGGAGCTGTTTTTT. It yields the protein CAWGRDRSVSNTGELFF. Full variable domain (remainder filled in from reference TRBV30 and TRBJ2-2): SQTIHQWPATLVQPVGSPLSLECTVEGTSNPNLYWYRQAAGRGLQLLFYSVGIGQISSEVPQNLSASRPQDRQFILSSKKLLLSDSGFYLCAWGRDRSVSNTGELFFGEGSRLTVL.

The CDR3 DNA reads as TGTGCCAGCAGTGAACCCGGGAGGAGCACAGATACGCAGTATTTT. It yields the protein CASSEPGRSTDTQYF. The gene calls are TRBV2 and TRBJ2-3, with 7 bases lining up with TRBD2. Trimming removed 2 bases from V and 0 bases from J; junction bases left unmatched: 2. The CDR3 has 15 amino acids. Germline CDR1 reads SNHLY; CDR2 reads FYNNEI.

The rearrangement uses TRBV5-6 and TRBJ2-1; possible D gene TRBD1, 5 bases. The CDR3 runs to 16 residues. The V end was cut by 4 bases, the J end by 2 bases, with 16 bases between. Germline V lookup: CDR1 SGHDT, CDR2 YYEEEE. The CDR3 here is CASSPMLGAAYNEQFF. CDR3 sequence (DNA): TGTGCCAGCAGCCCTATGCTAGGGGCGGCCTACAATGAGCAGTTCTTC.

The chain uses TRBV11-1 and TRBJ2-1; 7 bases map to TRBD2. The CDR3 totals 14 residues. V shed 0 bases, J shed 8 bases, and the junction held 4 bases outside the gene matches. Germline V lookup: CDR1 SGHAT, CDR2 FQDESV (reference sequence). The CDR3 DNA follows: TGTGCCAGCAGCTTAGCGGGAGGGCCATATGAGCAGTTCTTC. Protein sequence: CASSLAGGPYEQFF.

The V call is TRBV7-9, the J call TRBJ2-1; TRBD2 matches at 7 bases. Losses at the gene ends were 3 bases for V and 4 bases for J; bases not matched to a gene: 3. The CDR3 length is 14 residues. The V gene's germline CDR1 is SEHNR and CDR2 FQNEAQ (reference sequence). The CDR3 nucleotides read TGTGCCAGCAGCTTTGCTAGCGGTTACAATGAGCAGTTCTTC. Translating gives CASSFASGYNEQFF.

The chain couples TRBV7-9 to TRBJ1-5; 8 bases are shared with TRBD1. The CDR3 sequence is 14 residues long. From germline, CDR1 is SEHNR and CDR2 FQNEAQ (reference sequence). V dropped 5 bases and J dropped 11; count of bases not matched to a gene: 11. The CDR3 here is CASSPGQGRKAQHF. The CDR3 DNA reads TGTGCCAGCAGCCCCGGACAGGGACGTAAGGCCCAGCATTTT.

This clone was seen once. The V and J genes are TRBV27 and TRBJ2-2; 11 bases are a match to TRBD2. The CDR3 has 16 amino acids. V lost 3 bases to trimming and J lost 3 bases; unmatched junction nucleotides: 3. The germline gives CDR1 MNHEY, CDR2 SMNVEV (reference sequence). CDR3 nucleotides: TGTGCCAGCAGTTTTGTAGCGGGGGGGCACACCGGGGAGCTGTTTTTT. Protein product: CASSFVAGGHTGELFF.

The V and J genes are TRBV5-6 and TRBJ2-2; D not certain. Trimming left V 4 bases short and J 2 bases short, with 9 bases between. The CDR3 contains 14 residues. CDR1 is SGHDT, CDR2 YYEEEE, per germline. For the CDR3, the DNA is TGTGCCAGCAGCCGTACTCTCAACACCGGGGAGCTGTTTTTT. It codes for CASSRTLNTGELFF.